This T cell receptor beta chain was recorded in a study of CD8 T cells in Susac syndrome. RNA totalling about 0.45 to 1 ug underwent reverse transcription with random hexamers. Amplification of the TCR beta CDR3 was carried out by immunoSEQ multiplex PCR, which spanned a total of 54 Vbeta and 13 Jbeta segments. MiXCR was run by TCRdb on the immunoSEQ multiplex PCR reads, yielding one entry per CDR3 protein. Of about 110,000 distinct CDR3 sequences listed, 90% to 96% are singletons. Germline values: CDR1 DFQATT, CDR2 SNEGSKA (reference sequence). Deletions cut 3 bases from V and 4 bases from J, with 9 bases between. This CDR3 has 12 residues. The authors negatively isolated CD8+ and CD4+ T cells and FACS-enriched TEMRA cells.

The chain couples TRBV20-1 to TRBJ2-5; a possible D gene is TRBD2 (5 bases). The clonotype comes from a human donor in good health. The specimen sequenced was CD4+ T cells from PBMCs. In nucleotides, the CDR3 is TGCAGTGCTAGCGGGGAGATAGAGACCCAGTACTTC. It yields the protein CSASGEIETQYF.